The 6 T cell receptor beta chains presented below share a single source sample, sequenced in a study of T cell responses to AZD1222 COVID-19 vaccine. Assay: immunoSEQ multiplex PCR; the TCRdb copy retains only in-frame clones and omits some. Of some 96,000 clones in the sample, around 90% were seen once. This specimen was peripheral blood, taken on day 0 of AZD1222 vaccination. The receptors here all came from an adult in good health.

V is TRBV2 and J is TRBJ1-1; 9 bases fit TRBD1. CDR1 SNHLY and CDR2 FYNNEI come from the germline V gene. The CDR3 is 12 amino acids. V gave up 6 bases and J gave up 10 bases; unmatched junction bases: 6. CDR3 region: CASRGQGSGAFF. The CDR3 DNA sequence: TGTGCCAGCAGGGGACAGGGATCGGGAGCTTTCTTT.

The chain joins TRBV7-9 to TRBJ1-4, with D perhaps TRBD1 (5 bases). The CDR3 runs to 15 residues. V dropped 5 bases and J dropped 0 bases, with 10 bases sitting between them. The germline V gene encodes CDR1 SEHNR and CDR2 FQNEAQ (reference sequence). CDR3 region: CASSAGTATNEKLFF. CDR3 nucleotides: TGTGCCAGCAGCGCTGGGACGGCAACTAATGAAAAACTGTTTTTT.

The V call is TRBV2, the J call TRBJ2-1, with 9 bases fitting TRBD1. This CDR3 has 18 amino acids. The germline V gene has CDR1 SNHLY and CDR2 FYNNEI. The J segment lost 4 bases and the V segment lost 4 bases, leaving 14 bases of the junction unmatched. The CDR3 sequence is CASSVPKSGGTGYNEQFF. As DNA, the CDR3 is TGTGCCAGCAGTGTCCCGAAAAGTGGGGGGACAGGGTACAATGAGCAGTTCTTC. The complete variable domain, with remaining parts taken from reference TRBV2 and TRBJ2-1, reads EPEVTQTPSHQVTQMGQEVILRCVPISNHLYFYWYRQILGQKVEFLVSFYNNEISEKSEIFDDQFSVERPDGSNFTLKIRSTKLEDSAMYFCASSVPKSGGTGYNEQFFGPGTRLTVL.

The chain is built from TRBV29-1 and TRBJ2-7; 8 nucleotides line up with TRBD1. Germline V lookup: CDR1 SQVTM, CDR2 ANQGSEA. The trim removed 4 bases at V and 2 bases at J, leaving 4 bases unmatched. The CDR3 is made up of 13 amino acids. For the CDR3, the DNA is TGCAGCGTTGGGACAGGGCCGACCTACGAGCAGTACTTC. Translation gives CSVGTGPTYEQYF.

V is TRBV28 and J is TRBJ1-4; TRBD1 aligns across 9 bases. This CDR3 is 14 amino acids long. V lost 8 bases, J lost 7 bases, and 8 bases stayed unmatched. Germline CDR1 reads MDHEN; CDR2 reads SYDVKM. CDR3 in amino acids: CASLPGQGIEKLFF. CDR3 DNA: TGTGCCAGCTTGCCGGGACAGGGAATTGAAAAACTGTTTTTT.

This chain uses TRBV28 with TRBJ2-3, with 8 bases identical to TRBD1. V gave up 4 bases and J gave up 5 bases; unmatched junction bases: 5. This CDR3 is built from 14 residues. Germline-derived CDR1 and CDR2 are MDHEN and SYDVKM. The CDR3: CASSSNDRGDTQYF. The CDR3 coding sequence is TGTGCCAGCAGTTCAAACGACAGGGGAGATACGCAGTATTTT.